Reported below is one T cell receptor (beta chain). Antigen unknown. This sample is drawn from a study of cytomegalovirus exposure and HLA in healthy donors. Points from the study as a whole: Fewer N-insertions (relative to the roughly 700-donor mean) were reportedly seen in an Asian-associated ancestry cluster in a later analysis. Later genetic work tied a missense DCLRE1C variant to beta-chain V and J trimming. Reportedly, TCR beta sequences accurately predicted HLA-A and HLA-B alleles in most subjects. In a later analysis, several top co-occurrence clusters appeared linked to parvovirus B19, influenza, CMV and Epstein-Barr virus.

The PCR contained 60 Vbeta and 13 Jbeta primers. Produced via immunoSEQ multiplex PCR; TCRdb's table is partial and in-frame only. The sample has roughly 130,000 clones; roughly 62% are singletons. The material sequenced was PBMCs. The sequence was obtained from a man in his thirties or forties in good health and CMV-seropositive.

The CDR3, as DNA: TGTGCCAGCAGAGGGGAGGGCTATGCCAAAAACATTCAGTACTTC. It specifies CASRGEGYAKNIQYF. The chain is built from TRBV6-5 and TRBJ2-4, with 7 bases identical to TRBD2. This CDR3 has 15 residues. Germline V lookup: CDR1 MNHEY, CDR2 SVGAGI. V gave up 6 bases and J gave up 1 base; unmatched junction bases: 6.